The 27 T cell receptor beta chains reported below all come from one sample, sequenced in a study of T cell responses to AZD1222 COVID-19 vaccine. Only in-frame clones appear in the TCRdb table, and some are missing; sequencing was by immunoSEQ multiplex PCR. Of fewer than 150,000 clones detected, about four fifths appear once; the ten largest clones hold about 4%. This material consisted of peripheral blood, taken on day 0 of AZD1222 vaccination. The receptors originated from an adult in good health.

The chain uses TRBV19 and TRBJ2-5; D gene unclear. Germline CDR1 reads LNHDA; CDR2 reads SQIVND (reference sequence). The CDR3 contains 13 residues. V lost 4 bases and J lost 3, with 9 bases in between. As DNA, the CDR3 is TGTGCCAGTAGTACGGACGGAGAAGAGACCCAGTACTTC. Encoded protein: CASSTDGEETQYF.

The chain employs TRBV25-1 and TRBJ1-4; 9 nucleotides match TRBD1. This CDR3 has 16 residues. Losses at the gene ends were 4 bases for V and 3 bases for J; bases not matched to a gene: 6. Germline V gene lookup returns CDR1 MGHDK and CDR2 SYGVNS. CDR3 DNA: TGTGCCAGCAGTGTCGGACAGGGGACATCTAATGAAAAACTGTTTTTT. Encoded protein: CASSVGQGTSNEKLFF. Full variable domain (outside the CDR3, taken from reference TRBV25-1 and TRBJ1-4): EADIYQTPRYLVIGTGKKITLECSQTMGHDKMYWYQQDPGMELHLIHYSYGVNSTEKGDLSSESTVSRIRTEHFPLTLESARPSHTSQYLCASSVGQGTSNEKLFFGSGTQLSVL.

The chain employs TRBV3-1 (or the pseudogene TRBV3-2) and TRBJ1-1; D gene uncertain. The CDR3 is made up of 13 amino acids. V dropped 0 bases and J dropped 9 bases, with 11 bases sitting between them. Germline V gives CDR1 LGHDT, CDR2 YNNKEL (reference sequence). CDR3 nucleotide sequence: TGTGCCAGCAGCCAAGATCTTGACGGGAAAGCTTTCTTT. Its translation is CASSQDLDGKAFF.

This chain links TRBV5-6 with TRBJ2-1; D might be TRBD1 or TRBD2, each matching 5 bases. Trimming shortened V by 2 bases and J by 0 bases, and 9 bases separated the two germline ends. The CDR3 has 15 residues. Germline-derived CDR1 and CDR2 are SGHDT and YYEEEE. The CDR3 sequence: CASSLKGTSYNEQFF. CDR3 sequence (DNA): TGTGCCAGCAGCTTAAAAGGGACCTCCTACAATGAGCAGTTCTTC.

The genes are TRBV3-1 (or the pseudogene TRBV3-2) and TRBJ1-1; maybe TRBD1 (6 bases). The CDR3 covers 12 residues. V was pared by 6 bases and J by 5 bases, with 10 bases between. Germline V gives CDR1 LGHDT, CDR2 YNNKEL (reference sequence). DNA for the CDR3: TGTGCCAGCAGACAGGGTAAAACTGAAGCTTTCTTT. This translates into CASRQGKTEAFF.

CDR3 sequence: CASSYLNGPLHF. CDR3 nucleotide sequence: TGTGCCAGCAGTTATTTAAACGGGCCCCTCCACTTT. The chain has TRBV6-5 and TRBJ1-6; D not certain. This CDR3 spans 12 amino acids. V lost 3 bases and J lost 13, with 10 bases in between. Germline V gives CDR1 MNHEY, CDR2 SVGAGI.

The CDR3 DNA follows: TGTGCCAGCAGTGAAAGGTCCCTCAATGAGCAGTTCTTC. This encodes CASSERSLNEQFF. The chain uses TRBV6-1 and TRBJ2-1, with D uncertain. The CDR3 has 13 amino acids. The germline gives CDR1 MNHNS, CDR2 SASEGT. V lost 2 bases and J lost 6, with 8 bases in between.

This chain links TRBV30 with TRBJ2-5, with a weak D call TRBD2 (6 bases). CDR1 is GTSNPN, CDR2 SVGIG, per germline (reference sequence). V lost 7 bases and J lost 7, with 16 bases in between. CDR3 size: 12 residues. The CDR3 protein is CASRLSGRTQYF. CDR3 nucleotides: TGTGCCTCCCGACTAAGCGGGCGGACCCAGTACTTC.

The chain combines TRBV7-3 with TRBJ2-1, with 9 nucleotides matching TRBD2. CDR1 and CDR2 from the germline V gene are SGHTA and FQGTGA. V shed 4 bases and J 10 bases; nucleotides not matched to a gene: 14. There are 16 residues in the CDR3. CDR3 protein: CASSSIGTSLLGEQFF. The CDR3 coding sequence is TGTGCCAGCAGCTCAATAGGGACTAGCTTGCTAGGGGAGCAGTTCTTC.

The chain combines TRBV5-5 with TRBJ1-2; D may be TRBD1 (6 bases). CDR1 is SGHKS, CDR2 YYEKEE, per germline (reference sequence). V gave up 4 bases and J gave up 6 bases, with 19 bases separating them. This CDR3 spans 15 amino acids. CDR3 nucleotide sequence: TGTGCCAGCAGCGGGGGAAAAACAGGGTTTAATGGCTACACCTTC. This translates into CASSGGKTGFNGYTF.

The chain recombines TRBV11-3 with TRBJ2-3; D uncertain. CDR3 length equals 13 residues. Germline V gives CDR1 SGHNT, CDR2 YENEEA. The germline V and J ends were trimmed by 1 base and 4 bases, with 6 bases remaining between them. The CDR3 region is CASSLVPSDTQYF. CDR3 nucleotides: TGTGCCAGCAGCTTAGTTCCGTCAGATACGCAGTATTTT.

V and J are TRBV30 and TRBJ2-7; possible D gene TRBD1, 6 bases. This CDR3 comprises 15 residues. Trimming shortened V by 1 base and J by 3 bases, and 16 bases separated the two germline ends. CDR1 GTSNPN and CDR2 SVGIG come from the germline V gene (reference sequence). The chain's CDR3 is CAWSGGSGGVYEQYF. As DNA, the CDR3 is TGTGCCTGGAGTGGTGGAAGTGGGGGCGTCTACGAGCAGTACTTC.

The J gene is TRBJ2-7, the V gene TRBV7-9, with 8 bases matching TRBD2. V gave up 1 base and J gave up 2 bases; unmatched junction bases: 4. The germline CDR1 and CDR2 sequences are SEHNR and FQNEAQ (reference sequence). This CDR3 has 15 amino acids. CDR3 region: CASSLVGGGPYEQYF. The CDR3 DNA is TGTGCCAGCAGCTTAGTAGGCGGGGGGCCCTACGAGCAGTACTTC.

The rearrangement joins TRBV29-1 to TRBJ1-1; D might be TRBD1 (5 bases). In germline, CDR1 is SQVTM, CDR2 ANQGSEA. V was trimmed by 4 bases and J by 0 bases, leaving 9 bases between them. The CDR3 is made up of 13 amino acids. As DNA, the CDR3 is TGCAGCGTTGGACAGTCCGTGAACACTGAAGCTTTCTTT. Translating it yields CSVGQSVNTEAFF.

The CDR3 sequence: CASSKGVHGYTF. CDR3 nucleotides: TGTGCCAGCAGCAAGGGAGTCCATGGCTACACCTTC. J is TRBJ1-2 and V is TRBV21-1. TRBV21-1 represents a pseudogene. CDR3 size: 12 residues.

The gene calls are TRBV18 and TRBJ1-1; 7 bases align to TRBD1. The J segment lost 5 bases and the V segment lost 6 bases, leaving 9 bases of the junction unmatched. In germline, CDR1 is KGHSH, CDR2 LQKENI. CDR3 size: 14 residues. The CDR3 spells CASSVSGGETEAFF. In nucleotides, the CDR3 is TGTGCCAGCTCCGTCTCAGGGGGGGAGACTGAAGCTTTCTTT.

About this clone itself: The junction departs from germline at one end; a sequencing error may be responsible. The genes are TRBV14 and TRBJ1-3, with D tentatively TRBD1 (6 bases). Germline assignment: CDR1 SGHDN and CDR2 FVKESK. The CDR3 sequence is 18 residues long. The CDR3 DNA reads as TGTGCCAGCAGCCAAGATGCCGACAGGTCTCCCTCTGGAAACACCACATATTTT. It specifies CASSQDADRSPSGNTTYF.

The chain has TRBV7-2 and TRBJ1-2; no clear D. V was shortened by 1 base and J by 3 bases, with 6 bases between the two germline ends. Germline values: CDR1 SGHTA, CDR2 FQGNSA. The CDR3 sequence is 13 residues long. The CDR3 protein is CASSLDGHYGYTF. Written as DNA, the CDR3 is TGTGCCAGCAGCTTAGACGGACACTATGGCTACACCTTC.

This chain connects TRBV6-6 to TRBJ2-1; D unclear. Germline-derived CDR1 and CDR2 are MNHNY and SVGAGI (reference sequence). The CDR3 is 12 amino acids. Trimming cost V 3 bases and J 10 bases, with 10 bases left between them. The CDR3 DNA reads TGTGCCAGCAGTTATTCACAAGGGGAGCAGTTCTTC. It yields the protein CASSYSQGEQFF.

The chain carries TRBV12-3 or TRBV12-4 and TRBJ1-2; perhaps TRBD1 as D (5 bases). The CDR3 has 13 residues. Between the trimmed V and J ends, which lost 7 bases and 7 bases, there was a span of 16 bases. CDR3 loop: CASTPQLTAGYTF. DNA of the CDR3: TGTGCCAGCACCCCCCAACTGACAGCTGGCTACACCTTC.

V is TRBV30 and J is TRBJ1-5; 11 bases agree with TRBD1. V lost 1 base and J lost 4; bases outside the gene matches: 6. The germline gives CDR1 GTSNPN, CDR2 SVGIG (reference sequence). The CDR3 runs to 16 residues. The CDR3 here is CAWSGGDRGGNQPQHF. In DNA form, the CDR3 reads TGTGCCTGGAGTGGTGGGGACAGGGGGGGGAATCAGCCCCAGCATTTT. Supplemented by reference TRBV30 and TRBJ1-5, the full variable domain reads SQTIHQWPATLVQPVGSPLSLECTVEGTSNPNLYWYRQAAGRGLQLLFYSVGIGQISSEVPQNLSASRPQDRQFILSSKKLLLSDSGFYLCAWSGGDRGGNQPQHFGDGTRLSIL.

The J gene is TRBJ2-6, the V gene TRBV7-3; D unresolved. CDR1 is SGHTA and CDR2 is FQGTGA in the germline V gene. The ends were cut back, 2 bases at V and 3 bases at J, with 2 bases in the middle. The CDR3 runs to 13 residues. The CDR3 bases are TGTGCCAGCAGCTTAGGTGGGGCCAACGTCCTGACTTTC. Protein product: CASSLGGANVLTF.

This clone was seen once. A junction end diverges from the germline sequence, so it may reflect a read error. The chain recombines TRBV28 with TRBJ1-2; 7 positions match TRBD1. Germline V gives CDR1 MDHEN, CDR2 SYDVKM. This CDR3 contains 14 residues. In DNA form, the CDR3 reads TGTGCCAGCAGCTTATTGGACAGGTTCCATGGCTACACCTTC. This gives the protein CASSLLDRFHGYTF.

This clone appeared a few times. The chain uses TRBV4-1 and TRBJ1-4, with a possible D match to TRBD1 (5 bases). The germline V and J ends were trimmed by 4 bases and 13 bases, with 16 bases remaining between them. This CDR3 is built from 13 residues. Germline CDR1 reads MGHRA; CDR2 reads YSYEKL. CDR3: CASSRTNMKSLFF. Here the CDR3 DNA reads TGCGCCAGCAGCCGGACAAATATGAAATCACTGTTTTTT.

The chain employs TRBV4-1 and TRBJ2-7, with 8 bases that match TRBD1. This CDR3 comprises 19 residues. From germline, CDR1 is MGHRA and CDR2 YSYEKL. Trimming at V came to 4 bases and at J to 2 bases, leaving 19 bases not matched to a gene. The CDR3 coding sequence is TGCGCCAGCAGCCTCTACGCCGCAGGACAGGGAACAATAGCCTACGAGCAGTACTTC. Amino acids: CASSLYAAGQGTIAYEQYF.

The chain links TRBV12-3 or TRBV12-4 to TRBJ1-1; 9 bases are a match to TRBD1. The trim removed 6 bases at V and 4 bases at J, leaving 3 bases unmatched. There are 13 residues in the CDR3. CDR3 in DNA: TGTGCCAGCAGCAGGACAGGGGCCACTGAAGCTTTCTTT. Translating gives CASSRTGATEAFF.

This chain uses TRBV7-3 with TRBJ2-2, with D possibly matching TRBD2 (5 bases). Germline-derived CDR1 and CDR2 are SGHTA and FQGTGA. Between the trimmed V and J ends, which lost 5 bases and 4 bases, there was a span of 14 bases. CDR3 length: 15 residues. DNA of the CDR3: TGTGCCAGCAGCACCCAAAGCCGGGGCACCGGGGAGCTGTTTTTT. Protein: CASSTQSRGTGELFF.